The 6 T cell receptor beta chains presented below share a single source sample, sequenced in a study of regulatory T cells in long-lasting Graves disease. The time point was: persistent/refractory GD, antithyroid drugs over 5 years with positive TRAb. With RNA extracted from PBMCs as input, the TCR library was made. Construction of TCR beta libraries relied on iRepertoire HTBI primers and on Arm-PCR targeting CDR3 regions. Each CDR3 protein gets one entry after TCRdb re-called the multiplex PCR reads with MiXCR. The sample includes 350,000 to 450,000 distinct CDR3 sequences, roughly 25% seen only once; the top ten take less than 30%. Sequenced here: peripheral blood mononuclear cells (PBMCs), sampled when the disease was refractory, from a patient treated with antithyroid drugs. These receptors came from a woman aged 35 to 49 with Graves disease.

This clonotype was detected ten times or more. This chain links TRBV11-2 with TRBJ2-5, with 7 positions matching TRBD1. From germline, CDR1 is SGHAT and CDR2 FQNNGV. With 1 base clipped from V and 5 bases from J, the junction kept 7 bases outside the gene matches. The CDR3 is 15 amino acids. The CDR3 DNA reads TGTGCCAGCAGCTTAGGAGGGGGCGCAGGGGAGACCCAGTACTTC. Its translation: CASSLGGGAGETQYF.

This clonotype was counted a few times. The chain uses TRBV7-9 and TRBJ2-7, with D possibly matching TRBD2 (6 bases). Germline V gene data show CDR1 as SEHNR and CDR2 as FQNEAQ (reference sequence). V lost 4 bases and J lost 4, with 11 bases in between. The CDR3 runs 13 residues. The CDR3 DNA sequence: TGTGCCAGCAGCTCCCGGGACTTTTACGAGCAGTACTTC. It translates to CASSSRDFYEQYF. The full variable domain, with the rest looked up from reference TRBV7-9 and TRBJ2-7, is DTGVSQNPRHKITKRGQNVTFRCDPISEHNRLYWYRQTLGQGPEFLTYFQNEAQLEKSRLLSDRFSAERPKGSFSTLEIQRTEQGDSAMYLCASSSRDFYEQYFGPGTRLTVT.

This clonotype has a count of ten or more. The chain links TRBV6-1 to TRBJ2-5, with no clear D. V lost 1 base to trimming and J lost 1 base, with 7 bases between them. Germline V gene sequence: CDR1 MNHNS, CDR2 SASEGT. This CDR3 is built from 14 residues. The CDR3 sequence: CASSEGQVQETQYF. The CDR3 region has the DNA TGTGCCAGCAGTGAAGGTCAGGTCCAAGAGACCCAGTACTTC.

The chain carries TRBV15 and TRBJ1-5, with D unclear. V was shortened by 0 bases and J by 3 bases, with 12 bases between the two germline ends. The germline V gene has CDR1 LNHNV and CDR2 YYDKDF (reference sequence). This CDR3 contains 16 residues. The CDR3, as DNA: TGTGCCACCAGCAGAGATCTCGAACACCTCAATCAGCCCCAGCATTTT. Protein: CATSRDLEHLNQPQHF.

This clonotype was counted a few times. V and J are TRBV12-3 or TRBV12-4 and TRBJ2-1; D is possibly TRBD1 or TRBD2 (5 bases each). The length of the CDR3 is 15 residues. V was cut by 7 bases and J by 8 bases, with 21 bases left in between. The CDR3 region is CASTTGSGLRYEQFF. The CDR3 nucleotides are TGTGCCAGCACCACAGGAAGCGGCCTCCGCTATGAGCAGTTCTTC.

This clonotype has ten or more counts. A junction end diverges from the germline sequence, so it may reflect a read error. The rearrangement joins TRBV5-1 to TRBJ1-2, with D possibly TRBD1 on 6 matching bases. The CDR3 has 14 residues. Looked up from germline, CDR1 is SGHRS and CDR2 is YFSETQ. CDR3 residues: CASSLGQGNYGYTF. The CDR3 coding sequence is TGTGCCAGCAGCTTAGGCCAGGGGAACTATGGCTACACCTTC.